A single T cell receptor beta chain is shown here with its context. These data come from a study of shared clonotypes between healthy human individuals. Positive CCR7 selection of CD45RO-negative cells yielded the naive CD8 cells, and terminally differentiated effector memory CD45RA+ cells were excluded. This CDR3 has 13 amino acids. Germline values: CDR1 SQVTM, CDR2 ANQGSEA. Trimming removed 3 bases at V and 3 bases at J, with 11 bases between. Several immunoSEQ plates held equal portions of the genomic DNA taken from each subset. Assay used: immunoSEQ multiplex PCR; TCRdb lists only in-frame clones, some missing. Among roughly 600,000 clones listed, roughly 98% were seen once.

The rearrangement uses TRBV29-1 and TRBJ2-5; D possibly corresponds to TRBD2 (6 bases). Material: naive CD8+ T cells sorted from blood. The sequence was collected from a man aged 30 to 45 in good health. The DNA of the CDR3 is TGCAGCGTTGAGGGTAGCGGAGAAGAGACCCAGTACTTC. As protein: CSVEGSGEETQYF. The full variable domain, in which reference TRBV29-1 and TRBJ2-5 provide the parts outside the CDR3, is SAVISQKPSRDICQRGTSLTIQCQVDSQVTMMFWYRQQPGQSLTLIATANQGSEATYESGFVIDKFPISRPNLTFSTLTVSNMSPEDSSIYLCSVEGSGEETQYFGPGTRLLVL.